This T cell receptor beta chain was recovered during a study of blood T cells in healthy people across ages. PCR was performed a second time for about 7 to 11 cycles using a sample-barcoded 5' primer and a J-beta primer mix. One entry per CDR3 protein results from TCRdb running MiXCR on the 5' RACE reads. The table lists about a million distinct CDR3 sequences, around 46% of them singletons. V dropped 5 bases and J dropped 6; count of bases not matched to a gene: 10. Germline V gives CDR1 SGHNT, CDR2 YENEEA. CDR3 length: 16 amino acids. The sample was blood. The receptor was isolated from a man aged 25 to 40 in good health. V usage is TRBV11-3 and J usage is TRBJ1-6; the match to TRBD1 covers 7 bases. The CDR3 nucleotides are TGTGCCAGCAGCCGTACAGGGGTGGTGGGTAATTCACCCCTCCACTTT. Its translation is CASSRTGVVGNSPLHF.